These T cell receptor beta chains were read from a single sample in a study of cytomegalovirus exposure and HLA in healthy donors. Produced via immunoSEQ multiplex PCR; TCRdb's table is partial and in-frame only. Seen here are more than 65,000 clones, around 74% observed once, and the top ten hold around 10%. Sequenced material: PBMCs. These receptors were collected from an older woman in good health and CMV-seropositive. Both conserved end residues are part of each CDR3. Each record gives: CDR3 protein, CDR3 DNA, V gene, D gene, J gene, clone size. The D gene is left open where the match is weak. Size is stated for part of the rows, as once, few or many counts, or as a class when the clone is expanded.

cdr3_aa: CASSQDTRDTQYF
cdr3_nt: TGTGCCAGCAGCCAGGATACTAGGGATACGCAGTATTTT
v_call: TRBV4-2
d_call: .
j_call: TRBJ2-3
clone_size: .

cdr3_aa: CASSPTGERTDTQYF
cdr3_nt: TGCGCCAGCAGCCCGACAGGGGAACGCACAGATACGCAGTATTTT
v_call: TRBV5-1
d_call: TRBD1
j_call: TRBJ2-3
clone_size: .

cdr3_aa: CASSYGDTGNTEAFF
cdr3_nt: TGTGCCAGCAGTTACGGGGACACGGGAAACACTGAAGCTTTCTTT
v_call: TRBV6-5
d_call: .
j_call: TRBJ1-1
clone_size: .

cdr3_aa: CAWSGTGRFNQPQHF
cdr3_nt: TGTGCCTGGAGTGGGACAGGGCGGTTCAATCAGCCCCAGCATTTT
v_call: TRBV30
d_call: TRBD1
j_call: TRBJ1-5
clone_size: .

cdr3_aa: CACYHSGGSYNEQFF
cdr3_nt: TGTGCCTGCTACCATAGCGGAGGGTCCTACAATGAGCAGTTCTTC
v_call: TRBV30
d_call: .
j_call: TRBJ2-1
clone_size: .

cdr3_aa: CASSRSRVGETQYF
cdr3_nt: TGTGCCAGTTCCCGTAGCAGGGTGGGAGAGACCCAGTACTTC
v_call: TRBV19
d_call: .
j_call: TRBJ2-5
clone_size: once

cdr3_aa: CASSGQGLLLITVAFF
cdr3_nt: TGTGCCAGCAGTGGTCAGGGGTTATTACTCATCACAGTGGCTTTCTTT
v_call: TRBV2
d_call: .
j_call: TRBJ1-1
clone_size: .

cdr3_aa: CASGPSGGTDTQYF
cdr3_nt: TGTGCCAGCGGACCTAGCGGGGGGACAGATACGCAGTATTTT
v_call: TRBV9
d_call: TRBD2
j_call: TRBJ2-3
clone_size: .

cdr3_aa: CASSQKTEDTEAFF
cdr3_nt: TGCGCCAGCAGCCAGAAGACCGAGGACACTGAAGCTTTCTTT
v_call: TRBV4-1
d_call: .
j_call: TRBJ1-1
clone_size: .

cdr3_aa: CASSQGSSGGTEAFF
cdr3_nt: TGTGCCAGCAGCCAAGGCAGTTCGGGAGGCACTGAAGCTTTCTTT
v_call: TRBV4-2
d_call: .
j_call: TRBJ1-1
clone_size: .

cdr3_aa: CASSLDRGDSTDTQYF
cdr3_nt: TGTGCCAGCAGCTTGGACAGGGGGGATAGCACAGATACGCAGTATTTT
v_call: TRBV5-6
d_call: TRBD1
j_call: TRBJ2-3
clone_size: .

cdr3_aa: CASSDLSRAGNTIYF
cdr3_nt: TGTGCCAGCAGTGATCTTAGCAGGGCTGGAAACACCATATATTTT
v_call: TRBV6-1
d_call: .
j_call: TRBJ1-3
clone_size: .

cdr3_aa: CAWRGPAYTGSGSDEQFF
cdr3_nt: TGTGCCTGGAGAGGCCCAGCTTACACCGGTAGTGGTAGCGATGAGCAGTTCTTC
v_call: TRBV30
d_call: .
j_call: TRBJ2-1
clone_size: .

cdr3_aa: CSVKRRGHGYTF
cdr3_nt: TGCAGCGTCAAACGGCGGGGGCACGGCTACACCTTC
v_call: TRBV29-1
d_call: .
j_call: TRBJ1-2
clone_size: .

cdr3_aa: CASSDTGGATDTQYF
cdr3_nt: TGTGCCAGCAGTGATACGGGTGGGGCCACAGATACGCAGTATTTT
v_call: TRBV2
d_call: .
j_call: TRBJ2-3
clone_size: .

cdr3_aa: CASSFQAYTSYNEQFF
cdr3_nt: TGTGCCAGCAGTTTCCAGGCATATACCTCCTACAATGAGCAGTTCTTC
v_call: TRBV27
d_call: .
j_call: TRBJ2-1
clone_size: .

cdr3_aa: CASSFGTAGYNEQFF
cdr3_nt: TGTGCCAGCAGCTTCGGGACAGCAGGTTACAATGAGCAGTTCTTC
v_call: TRBV7-6
d_call: TRBD1
j_call: TRBJ2-1
clone_size: .

cdr3_aa: CASSEPSFSYNEQFF
cdr3_nt: TGTGCCAGCAGTGAGCCTAGCTTCTCCTACAATGAGCAGTTCTTC
v_call: TRBV6-1
d_call: .
j_call: TRBJ2-1
clone_size: .

cdr3_aa: CASSPRVLNTGELFF
cdr3_nt: TGTGCCAGCAGCCCCCGGGTCTTAAACACCGGGGAGCTGTTTTTT
v_call: TRBV14
d_call: .
j_call: TRBJ2-2
clone_size: .

cdr3_aa: CASSSPRGAVQPQHF
cdr3_nt: TGTGCCAGCAGTTCCCCCCGGGGGGCAGTTCAGCCCCAGCATTTT
v_call: TRBV28
d_call: .
j_call: TRBJ1-5
clone_size: .

cdr3_aa: CASSSPRGPSQYF
cdr3_nt: TGTGCCAGCAGTTCCCCCAGGGGACCCAGTCAGTATTTT
v_call: TRBV6-5
d_call: .
j_call: TRBJ2-3
clone_size: .

cdr3_aa: CASSLSGGSSYNEQFF
cdr3_nt: TGTGCCAGCAGCCTCAGCGGGGGCAGCTCCTACAATGAGCAGTTCTTC
v_call: TRBV7-2
d_call: TRBD2
j_call: TRBJ2-1
clone_size: .

cdr3_aa: CASSWDRPYNEQFF
cdr3_nt: TGTGCCAGCAGTTGGGACAGACCCTACAATGAGCAGTTCTTC
v_call: TRBV27
d_call: TRBD1
j_call: TRBJ2-1
clone_size: .

cdr3_aa: CASSPLAGGDSPLHF
cdr3_nt: TGTGCCAGCAGCCCCTTGGCAGGGGGCGATTCACCCCTCCACTTT
v_call: TRBV5-4
d_call: TRBD1
j_call: TRBJ1-6
clone_size: .

cdr3_aa: CAISGDGTVIYEQYF
cdr3_nt: TGTGCCATCAGTGGTGACGGGACAGTGATCTACGAGCAGTACTTC
v_call: TRBV10-3
d_call: TRBD1
j_call: TRBJ2-7
clone_size: .

cdr3_aa: CASSLIQGVGEAFF
cdr3_nt: TGTGCCAGCAGCTTAATTCAGGGCGTCGGTGAAGCTTTCTTT
v_call: TRBV5-5
d_call: .
j_call: TRBJ1-1
clone_size: .

cdr3_aa: CASSSRVPF
cdr3_nt: TGTGCCAGCAGCTCTCGGGTCCCTTTT
v_call: TRBV7-3
d_call: .
j_call: TRBJ1-4
clone_size: .

cdr3_aa: CASRTGTPGRAGYTF
cdr3_nt: TGTGCCAGCAGGACCGGGACTCCTGGGCGGGCCGGCTACACCTTC
v_call: TRBV2
d_call: .
j_call: TRBJ1-2
clone_size: many

cdr3_aa: CSVWLGSMNTEAFF
cdr3_nt: TGCAGCGTGTGGCTAGGCAGCATGAACACTGAAGCTTTCTTT
v_call: TRBV29-1
d_call: .
j_call: TRBJ1-1
clone_size: once

cdr3_aa: CASSGSRATNEKLFF
cdr3_nt: TGTGCCAGCAGCGGGAGTAGAGCAACTAATGAAAAACTGTTTTTT
v_call: TRBV9
d_call: .
j_call: TRBJ1-4
clone_size: .

cdr3_aa: CASSLSGKAQYF
cdr3_nt: TGTGCCAGCAGTTTATCAGGGAAGGCGCAGTATTTT
v_call: TRBV28
d_call: .
j_call: TRBJ2-3
clone_size: .

cdr3_aa: CASSFHENYGYTF
cdr3_nt: TGTGCCAGCAGCTTCCATGAGAACTATGGCTACACCTTC
v_call: TRBV5-4
d_call: .
j_call: TRBJ1-2
clone_size: .

cdr3_aa: CASSPPGGSRTGELFF
cdr3_nt: TGTGCCAGCAGCCCCCCAGGCGGGAGCCGAACCGGGGAGCTGTTTTTT
v_call: TRBV5-4
d_call: TRBD2
j_call: TRBJ2-2
clone_size: .

cdr3_aa: CASSLGGLAGIGNNEQFF
cdr3_nt: TGTGCCAGCAGCTTAGGAGGACTAGCGGGAATTGGCAACAATGAGCAGTTCTTC
v_call: TRBV11-3
d_call: TRBD2
j_call: TRBJ2-1
clone_size: .